This TCR beta chain was found in a study of CD8 T cells in Susac syndrome (dated by TCRdb to about 2019). Background for the entire study: The study used repertoire sequencing to test whether antigen drove CD8+ T cell activation and differentiation in Susac syndrome.

Peripheral blood CD8+ and CD4+ T cells from healthy donors, Susac syndrome patients and multiple sclerosis patients were profiled by high-throughput TCR beta sequencing. Multiple sclerosis controls were treatment-naive patients with stable or active relapsing-remitting disease fulfilling revised McDonald criteria. CD8+ TEMRA cells were enriched by FACS, while bulk CD8+ and CD4+ T cells were purified by magnetic negative isolation. Blood was drawn into EDTA tubes, processed within 24 hours, and PBMCs were isolated by density gradient centrifugation. PBMCs intended for TCR sequencing were frozen in liquid nitrogen and were later thawed in a 37 degrees C water bath. A purity of at least 90% was achieved for sorted or isolated CD4+, CD8+ and CD8+ TEMRA cells. CDR1 and CDR2, looked up from the germline V gene, are SGHTA and FQGTGA. Including cysteine and phenylalanine, the CDR3 has 18 amino acids. Solely the CDR3 DNA is kept, with 54 bases framed from the first base. Trimmed from V: 5 bases; trimmed from J: 4 bases; junction bases lacking a gene match: 10.

RNA was extracted using the RNeasy kit, and about 0.5 to 1 ug of the RNA was reverse transcribed with random hexamers. The immunoSEQ multiplex PCR assay, which covers 54 Vbeta and 13 Jbeta segments, was used to amplify TCR beta CDR3 regions. PCR amplification bias was corrected by using a synthetic template baseline for primer optimization and computational correction. The original methods were these. Only productive sequences were kept, with reads annotated to V, D and J genes according to IMGT and analyzed in immunoSEQ Analyzer. Clonality was calculated as one minus the Shannon entropy normalized by log2 of the number of productive unique sequences. Public and private clones were assessed among the 100 most prevalent clones of each patient and control. Susac-specific clones were defined as absent from healthy and MS cohorts, over a thousand published viral clones and other ImmuneACCESS disease sequences. TCRdb took the public reads, trimmed them with fastp at Q25, ran MiXCR for clone calling and kept in-frame beta chains. Each entry merges the rows of one CDR3 protein and shows their most common DNA and genes. TCRdb, not the authors, supplied the V and J calls. The sample yields roughly 120,000 distinct CDR3 sequences; more than 85% were counted once. The ten largest clones take up roughly 0.088% of the sample.

The full study reports these points: The number of individuals in the TCR sequencing and HLA analysis was acknowledged as relatively small.

About this clonotype: No cognate antigen has been identified for it. The record has no base qualities; no much larger clone is one base away.

The TCR comes from a human donor with multiple sclerosis. The rearranged segments are TRBV7-3 and TRBJ2-6; 11 junctional bases match TRBD2. Sequenced sample: CD4+ T cells from PBMCs. The CDR3 here reads CASSQGLAGGSGANVLTF. At the DNA level, the sequence is TGTGCCAGCAGCCAGGGCCTAGCGGGGGGTTCCGGGGCCAACGTCCTGACTTTC.